One T cell receptor beta chain is described in this entry. The antigen remains unidentified. The data are from a study of cytomegalovirus exposure and HLA in healthy donors. Broader study findings: When analyzed later, the rates of TCR association showed variation by HLA locus, with DRB1 the most and HLA-C the fewest. For presence/absence analyses, sequencing depth was assumed to be roughly uniform across donors. Diagnosis of cytomegalovirus status made by the classifier reportedly showed high specificity and sensitivity.

In the PCR, 60 Vbeta and 13 Jbeta primers were used. Sequencing used immunoSEQ multiplex PCR; TCRdb keeps in-frame clones, though not all of them. This sample's table has approximately 100,000 clones. This CDR3 has 15 residues. V shed 1 base and J 11 bases; nucleotides not matched to a gene: 10. CDR1 MGHRA and CDR2 YSYEKL come from the germline V gene. The sequencing input was PBMCs. This sequence was found in a man aged 50 to 60 in good health and CMV-seronegative. This chain links TRBV4-1 with TRBJ2-2; 7 bases align to TRBD1. Here the CDR3 DNA reads TGCGCCAGCAGCCAAGTCTATGGGACAGTCCAAGAGCTGTTTTTT. The encoded protein is CASSQVYGTVQELFF.